This is a list of T cell receptor beta chains from one sample in a study of long-term antiretroviral therapy in people with HIV. Here immunoSEQ multiplex PCR was the method, and the copy in TCRdb shows in-frame clones only, minus some. The sample lists roughly 15,000 clones; more than 80% were seen once. The source material was unsorted PBMCs, sampled 3.2 years before starting antiretroviral therapy. These receptors were collected from a man aged 40-50 years with HIV. Each CDR3 is given with its conserved first and last residue. The D gene is left open where the match is weak. The size of a clone is reported for some rows only, either as once, few or many, or as a class for expanded clones.

>.|TRBV7-6|15|.|TRBJ2-2
CASSLEASNTGELFF
TGTGCCAGCAGCTTAGAGGCTTCGAACACCGGGGAGCTGTTTTTT
>.|TRBV7-9|16|.|TRBJ1-1
CASSPHLGGMNTEAFF
TGTGCCAGCAGCCCGCATCTTGGGGGCATGAACACTGAAGCTTTCTTT
>.|TRBV25-1|16|.|TRBJ1-1
CASSEGPGTPNTEAFF
TGTGCCAGCAGTGAAGGCCCCGGGACACCCAACACTGAAGCTTTCTTT
>.|TRBV2|16|TRBD1|TRBJ1-1
CASSARDRALNTEAFF
TGTGCCAGCAGTGCCAGGGACAGGGCCTTAAACACTGAAGCTTTCTTT
>.|TRBV11-2|15|TRBD1|TRBJ2-1
CASSQAVGGQGNQFF
TGTGCCAGCAGCCAAGCGGTAGGGGGCCAGGGAAATCAGTTCTTC
>.|TRBV6-6|14|.|TRBJ2-5
CASSYIGSLETQYF
TGTGCCAGCAGTTACATTGGGAGTCTTGAGACCCAGTACTTC
>.|TRBV6-5|16|.|TRBJ2-5
CASSYSSGGAEETQYF
TGTGCCAGCAGTTACTCGAGTGGGGGCGCGGAGGAGACCCAGTACTTC
>.|TRBV9|16|TRBD2|TRBJ2-1
CASSVETSGGAGEQFF
TGTGCCAGCAGCGTAGAAACTAGCGGGGGGGCTGGGGAGCAGTTCTTC
>.|TRBV10-3|15|TRBD1|TRBJ1-2
CAIRGGGDDDYGYTF
TGTGCCATCAGGGGAGGGGGCGACGACGACTATGGCTACACCTTC
>.|TRBV18|13|.|TRBJ2-5
CASSPLLKETQYF
TGTGCCAGCTCACCGCTGCTTAAAGAGACCCAGTACTTC
>.|TRBV10-3|16|TRBD1|TRBJ2-1
CAISEYRTGDYNEQFF
TGTGCCATCAGTGAGTACAGGACAGGGGACTACAATGAGCAGTTCTTC
>.|TRBV7-2|15|.|TRBJ2-3
CASSPRAGRVDTQYF
TGTGCCAGCAGCCCCCGGGCTGGGCGGGTGGATACGCAGTATTTT
>.|TRBV5-1|15|.|TRBJ2-7
CASSLASRQNYEQYF
TGCGCCAGCAGCTTGGCCTCCCGCCAGAACTACGAGCAGTACTTC
>.|TRBV29-1|16|.|TRBJ2-1
CSVGLMGQGRDNEQFF
TGCAGCGTTGGTTTGATGGGGCAGGGAAGGGACAATGAGCAGTTCTTC
>.|TRBV20-1|11|TRBD2|TRBJ2-5
CSALGGETQYF
TGCAGTGCTTTGGGGGGGGAGACCCAGTACTTC
>.|TRBV6-6|14|.|TRBJ2-1
CASTSMGSYNEQFF
TGTGCCAGCACCTCTATGGGCTCCTACAATGAGCAGTTCTTC
>once|TRBV10-3|11|.|TRBJ2-7
CAISSLYEQYF
TGTGCCATCAGTTCTTTATACGAGCAGTACTTC
>few|TRBV7-7|14|.|TRBJ1-2
CASSLVGANYGYTF
TGTGCCAGCAGCTTAGTTGGTGCTAACTATGGCTACACCTTC
>few|TRBV2|14|.|TRBJ2-7
CAGKQQGSTYEQYF
TGTGCCGGCAAACAACAGGGTTCCACCTACGAGCAGTACTTC
>once|TRBV2|13|.|TRBJ1-1
CASSEGRGSEAFF
TGTGCCAGCAGTGAAGGCCGCGGGTCTGAAGCTTTCTTT
>.|TRBV11-2|14|TRBD1|TRBJ1-1
CASSWDRVNTEAFF
TGTGCCAGCAGCTGGGACAGGGTGAACACTGAAGCTTTCTTT
>.|TRBV11-3|17|TRBD1|TRBJ2-7
CASSLDPTGVSSYEQYF
TGTGCCAGCAGCTTAGATCCCACAGGGGTGAGCTCCTACGAGCAGTACTTC